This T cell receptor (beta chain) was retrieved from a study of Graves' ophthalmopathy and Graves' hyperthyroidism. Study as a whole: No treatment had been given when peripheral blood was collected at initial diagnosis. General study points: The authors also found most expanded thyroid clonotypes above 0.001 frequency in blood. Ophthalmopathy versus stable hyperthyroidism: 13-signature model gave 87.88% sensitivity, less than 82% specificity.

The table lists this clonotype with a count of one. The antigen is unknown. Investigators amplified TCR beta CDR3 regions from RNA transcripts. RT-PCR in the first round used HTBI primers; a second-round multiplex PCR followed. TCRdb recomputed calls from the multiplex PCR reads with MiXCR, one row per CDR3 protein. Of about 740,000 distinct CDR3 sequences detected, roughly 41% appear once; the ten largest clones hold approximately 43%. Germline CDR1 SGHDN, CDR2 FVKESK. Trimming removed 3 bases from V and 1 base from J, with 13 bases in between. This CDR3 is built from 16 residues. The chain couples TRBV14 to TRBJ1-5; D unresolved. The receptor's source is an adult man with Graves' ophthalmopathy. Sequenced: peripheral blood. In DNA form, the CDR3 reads TGTGCCAGCAGCCACGATTCGGCTGGGAGCAATCAGCCCCAGCATTTT. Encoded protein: CASSHDSAGSNQPQHF. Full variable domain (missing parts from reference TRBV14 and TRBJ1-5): EAGVTQFPSHSVIEKGQTVTLRCDPISGHDNLYWYRRVMGKEIKFLLHFVKESKQDESGMPNNRFLAERTGGTYSTLKVQPAELEDSGVYFCASSHDSAGSNQPQHFGDGTRLSIL.